Sequencing of this T cell receptor beta chain was carried out in a study of cytomegalovirus exposure and HLA in healthy donors. Study conclusions and caveats: In an earlier analysis, about 90% or about 30%: the productive usage of most TCR beta V segments. Presence/absence comparisons presumed near-even sequencing depth among donors.

Use of 60 Vbeta and 13 Jbeta primers characterized the PCR. Sequencing was performed with immunoSEQ multiplex PCR; in TCRdb, only in-frame clones are kept and a portion is missing. This sample has 100,000 to 150,000 clones, with roughly 82% found just once. As regards this clone: Its matching antigen is unknown.

Although they were nominally healthy when sampled, donors likely had unrecorded immune exposures. Germline V CDR1 and CDR2: SGHRS, YFSETQ. CDR3 length: 14 amino acids. V and J are TRBV5-1 and TRBJ2-5; 9 bases are a match to TRBD2. The J call may be incorrect, as the DNA end agrees better with TRBJ2-7. Sequencing was done on a sample of PBMCs. The clonotype comes from a woman in her 40s in good health and CMV-seropositive. For the CDR3, the DNA is TGCGCCAGCAGCTTTGCGGGAGGGACCTACGAGCAGTACTTC. It encodes CASSFAGGTYEQYF.